This is a list of T cell receptor beta chains from one sample in a study of cytomegalovirus exposure and HLA in healthy donors. Here immunoSEQ multiplex PCR was the method, and the copy in TCRdb shows in-frame clones only, minus some. The data hold about 90,000 clones, with less than 85% observed a single time. The sequencing sample was made of PBMCs. Receptor source: a young man in good health and CMV-seronegative. CDR3s include the opening cysteine and the closing phenylalanine or tryptophan. The D gene is left open where the match is weak. Size values are once, few and many counts, or a class for expanded clones, and some rows have none.

V	size	D	J	DNA	CDR3
TRBV7-7	NA	TRBD2	TRBJ2-1	TGTGCTAGCAGCTTATCTAGCGGGAGAGGGGATGAGCAGTTCTTC	CASSLSSGRGDEQFF
TRBV21-1	NA	NA	TRBJ2-6	TGTGCCAGCAGGCGTAGACAGTTCTCTGGGGCCAACGTCCTGACTTTC	CASRRRQFSGANVLTF
TRBV28	NA	NA	TRBJ1-2	TGTGCCAGCAGTTTAGGGAAGGTCCCAGGGGTCCGTGAGTATGGCTACACCTTC	CASSLGKVPGVREYGYTF
TRBV27	few	TRBD2	TRBJ2-2	TGTGCCAGCAGCCTGCTAGCGGGAGACGGCTGGAACACCGGGGAGCTGTTTTTT	CASSLLAGDGWNTGELFF
TRBV5-1	NA	NA	TRBJ1-4	TGCGCCAGCAGCCCCGGCCGGGCTAATGAAAAACTGTTTTTT	CASSPGRANEKLFF
TRBV7-9	NA	NA	TRBJ2-3	TGTGCCACGCTAGTGTACCCCGGAGGCACAGATACGCAGTATTTT	CATLVYPGGTDTQYF
TRBV27	NA	TRBD2	TRBJ2-7	TGTGCCAGCAGTTTACGCCGGGCTGGGGCGGGAGTTAGTTACTACGAGCAGTACTTC	CASSLRRAGAGVSYYEQYF
TRBV5-1	few	NA	TRBJ2-7	TGCGCCAGCAGCTTGGCCGAGCGGTTGTCCTACGAGCAGTACTTC	CASSLAERLSYEQYF
TRBV11-2	NA	NA	TRBJ2-7	TGTGCCAGCAGCTGGGGCGGGGTTGAGCAGTACTTC	CASSWGGVEQYF
TRBV11-2	once	TRBD1	TRBJ1-1	TGTGCCAGCAGCTTTAATCCGGGACAGGAACGGACTGAAGCTTTCTTT	CASSFNPGQERTEAFF
TRBV30	NA	NA	TRBJ1-3	TGTGCCTGGAGTCCCTTCTCTGGAAACACCATATATTTT	CAWSPFSGNTIYF
TRBV7-9	NA	TRBD1	TRBJ1-1	TGTGCCAGCAGCTTAGGTCAAGGGGGCTTAACTGAAGCTTTCTTT	CASSLGQGGLTEAFF
TRBV30	NA	TRBD1	TRBJ1-2	TGTGCCTTGGGACAGAACTATGGCTACACCTTC	CALGQNYGYTF
TRBV5-4	NA	TRBD1	TRBJ2-7	TGTGCCAGCAGCTTTTGGACAGGGGTAGATCGCGAGCAGTACTTC	CASSFWTGVDREQYF
TRBV10-1	few	TRBD1	TRBJ1-6	TGCGCCAGCAGTCTGGGACAGGGATCACCCCTCCACTTT	CASSLGQGSPLHF
TRBV6-5	NA	NA	TRBJ1-2	TGTGCCAGCAGTTCCCGTTTGAGGGAGGCAAACTATGGCTACACCTTC	CASSSRLREANYGYTF
TRBV15	once	TRBD2	TRBJ2-3	TGTGCCACCAGCAGAGCTAGCGGGGGTGGGTCAGATACGCAGTATTTT	CATSRASGGGSDTQYF
TRBV25-1	NA	NA	TRBJ1-5	TGTGCCAGCAGTGTCCCCTTGAATCAGCCCCAGCATTTT	CASSVPLNQPQHF
TRBV2	NA	TRBD2	TRBJ2-1	TGTGCCAGCAGTGGAACTAGCGGGAGTAATTTTGCATCCTACAATGAGCAGTTCTTC	CASSGTSGSNFASYNEQFF
TRBV10-3	NA	TRBD1	TRBJ1-5	TGTGCCATTTGGACAGGGGGCTTTGGTCAGCCCCAGCATTTT	CAIWTGGFGQPQHF
TRBV6-5	NA	NA	TRBJ2-7	NA	CASSSSGYEQYF
TRBV28	few	TRBD1	TRBJ2-1	TGTGCCAGCATCACTTCAGGGGGCAGCTCCTACAATGAGCAGTTCTTC	CASITSGGSSYNEQFF
TRBV14	NA	NA	TRBJ2-1	TGTGCCAGCAGCCAAGTAGTCACCTACAATGAGCAGTTCTTC	CASSQVVTYNEQFF
TRBV27	NA	TRBD1	TRBJ1-5	TGTGCCAGCAGCTCTCCACAGGGGGCACGAGGTCAGCCCCAGCATTTT	CASSSPQGARGQPQHF
TRBV19	NA	NA	TRBJ2-7	TGTGCCAGTGCGGACTGGAGCTCCTACGAGCAGTACTTC	CASADWSSYEQYF
TRBV21-1	NA	NA	TRBJ2-7	TGTGCCAGCAGCAAATCAACTAGCTGCGAGCAGTACTTC	CASSKSTSCEQYF
TRBV9	NA	NA	TRBJ2-7	TGTGCCAGCAGCGTAGCCCCGACACTGCAGGGGGGTTACTACGAGCAGTACTTC	CASSVAPTLQGGYYEQYF
TRBV19	NA	NA	TRBJ2-1	TGTGCCAGTAGTATAGATCCCCAAAAGGCGGCACCAGGGTTTCGCAATGAGCAGTTCTTC	CASSIDPQKAAPGFRNEQFF
TRBV25-1	NA	TRBD2	TRBJ2-3	TGTGCCACCGAACTAGCGGGAGGCCGGACAGATACGCAGTATTTT	CATELAGGRTDTQYF
TRBV10-1	NA	NA	TRBJ2-1	TGCGCCAGAACATCGGGGACCTACAATGAGCAGTTCTTC	CARTSGTYNEQFF
TRBV7-2	NA	TRBD1	TRBJ2-7	TGTGCCAGCAGCCCTCGCCCGACAGGGAGCTACGAGCAGTACTTC	CASSPRPTGSYEQYF
TRBV21-1	NA	NA	TRBJ2-1	TGTGCCAGCAATCAAGTGGCTAGCTGCAATGAGCAGTTCTTC	CASNQVASCNEQFF
TRBV10-3	once	TRBD2	TRBJ2-7	TGTGCCATCAGTGAAACTAGCGGGAGTTCCTACGAGCAGTACTTC	CAISETSGSSYEQYF
TRBV9	once	TRBD1	TRBJ1-2	TGTGCCAGCAGCGTGGGGACAGGAGCAAGCTATGGCTACACCTTC	CASSVGTGASYGYTF
TRBV4-1	NA	TRBD2	TRBJ2-2	TGCGCCAGCAGCCAGGGACTAGCGGGAGGCCGCGGCGGGGAGCTGTTTTTT	CASSQGLAGGRGGELFF
TRBV6-6	few	NA	TRBJ1-6	TGTGCCAGCAGTTTAGGACTGGGTTCACCCCTCCACTTT	CASSLGLGSPLHF
TRBV27	NA	NA	TRBJ1-6	TGTGCCAGCAGTTTATGGGCCGGATCACCCCTCCACTTT	CASSLWAGSPLHF
TRBV27	NA	TRBD1	TRBJ1-4	TGTGCCAGCAGTGCGACAGGGGGAAAACTGTTTTTT	CASSATGGKLFF
TRBV5-1	NA	TRBD2	TRBJ2-7	TGCGCCAGCAGCCCCGCGGGAGGAAAGCCCTACGAGCAGTACTTC	CASSPAGGKPYEQYF
TRBV2	NA	TRBD2	TRBJ2-7	TGTGCCAGCAGTGACAGCGGGGGCGAGCAGTACTTC	CASSDSGGEQYF
TRBV7-9	NA	TRBD1	TRBJ1-2	TGTGCCAGCGGAGGGACAGGGTATACTTATGGCTACACCTTC	CASGGTGYTYGYTF
TRBV6-4	NA	NA	TRBJ2-1	TGTGCCAGCAGTCTTAACTCCTACAATGAGCAGTTCTTC	CASSLNSYNEQFF
TRBV6-5	once	NA	TRBJ1-1	TGTGCCAGCAGTCTAAGGAGGGAATTGGACACTGAAGCTTTCTTT	CASSLRRELDTEAFF
TRBV6-5	NA	NA	TRBJ1-6	TGTGCCAGCAGTTACCGGGACAAAGGAAATTCACCCCTCCACTTT	CASSYRDKGNSPLHF
TRBV19	NA	NA	TRBJ1-1	TGTGCCAGTAGTACGCACAGGGCTTCGAACACTGAAGCTTTCTTT	CASSTHRASNTEAFF
TRBV7-8	NA	TRBD2	TRBJ2-2	TGTGCCAGCAGCTTACCTAGCGGGAGGGCCGGGGAGCTGTTTTTT	CASSLPSGRAGELFF
TRBV6-5	NA	TRBD1	TRBJ2-7	TGTGCCAGCAGCGATTCGGACAGGGCCTACGAGCAGTACTTC	CASSDSDRAYEQYF
TRBV6-1	NA	NA	TRBJ2-7	TGTGCCAGCAGTGATTCCCTGGGGCCGTACGAGCAGTACTTC	CASSDSLGPYEQYF
TRBV29-1	NA	NA	TRBJ2-1	TGCAGCGTTGCAGGCAGCGGTGAGCAGTTCTTC	CSVAGSGEQFF
TRBV5-4	NA	TRBD1	TRBJ2-7	TGTGCCAGCAGCTTGGGACAGGGAAGTAAGGGGTACGAGCAGTACTTC	CASSLGQGSKGYEQYF
TRBV5-1	few	TRBD1	TRBJ1-1	TGCGCCAGCAGCTTGTGGACAGGGGTTACTGAAGCTTTCTTT	CASSLWTGVTEAFF
TRBV18	NA	TRBD1	TRBJ1-2	TGTGCCAGCTCACCAATCATGCAGGGACAGGGGACCAACTATGGCTACACCTTC	CASSPIMQGQGTNYGYTF
TRBV6-1	NA	TRBD1	TRBJ1-2	TGTGCCAGCAGTGGACAGGGCCGCAACTATGGCTACACCTTC	CASSGQGRNYGYTF
TRBV5-4	NA	NA	TRBJ2-3	TGTGCCAGCAGCTCGCTCACCCCTCAGGTGGATACGCAGTATTTT	CASSSLTPQVDTQYF
TRBV5-1	NA	NA	TRBJ2-1	TGCGCCAGCATGGTTGCGGGGAGCTCCTACAATGAGCAGTTCTTC	CASMVAGSSYNEQFF
TRBV28	NA	NA	TRBJ2-1	TGTGCCAGCAGTCAAACCCTACTATCGAGTGAGCAGTTCTTC	CASSQTLLSSEQFF
TRBV7-7	NA	NA	TRBJ2-5	TGTGCTAGCAGCTTAGGAGGTTTCCAAGAGACCCAGTACTTC	CASSLGGFQETQYF